This TCR beta chain emerged from a study of brain T cells in children with intractable seizures. The data were produced by immunoSEQ multiplex PCR, yet TCRdb's version contains in-frame clones alone and is incomplete. The table has 78,000 or so clones, about 90% seen once; the top ten hold around 22%. The receptor was derived from a girl aged 2 to 9 with Rasmussen encephalitis and intractable seizures. The source material was peripheral blood, sampled at surgery.

CDR3 sequence: CASSTRAIGGAGDTQYF. The CDR3 nucleotides are TGTGCCAGTAGTACTCGCGCCATAGGGGGGGCGGGAGATACGCAGTATTTT. The chain recombines TRBV19 with TRBJ2-3, with D possibly TRBD2 on 7 matching bases. Per the germline V gene, CDR1 is LNHDA and CDR2 is SQIVND (reference sequence). V shed 4 bases and J shed 5 bases, with 22 bases lying between them. This CDR3 contains 17 residues.